This is a list of T cell receptor beta chains from one sample in a study of cytomegalovirus exposure and HLA in healthy donors. Measured with immunoSEQ multiplex PCR; TCRdb has only the in-frame clones, and not every one. The data show roughly 120,000 clones, 60% to 85% seen once. The sample consisted of PBMCs. The receptor source for this set is a woman aged 40 to 50 in good health and CMV-seropositive. Both conserved end residues are part of each CDR3. D genes are given only for firm matches. Only some rows state a clone size, as once, few, many or a class for expanded clones.

v_gene,j_gene,d_gene,abundance,CDR3aa,CDR3nt
TRBV5-6,TRBJ2-7,-,-,CASSSQQSLSEQYF,TGTGCCAGCAGCTCTCAACAGTCCCTCAGCGAGCAGTACTTC
TRBV19,TRBJ1-2,TRBD1,once,CASTPLGTGTYGYTF,TGTGCCAGTACCCCGCTCGGGACAGGGACCTATGGCTACACCTTC
TRBV11-2,TRBJ2-7,-,-,CASSLDRSYEQYF,TGTGCCAGCAGCTTAGACCGCTCCTACGAGCAGTACTTC
TRBV5-1,TRBJ2-5,TRBD2,-,CASRSASGREETQYF,TGCGCCAGCAGATCGGCTAGCGGGAGGGAGGAGACCCAGTACTTC
TRBV19,TRBJ1-2,TRBD1,-,CASTPGTEILYGYTF,TGTGCCAGTACCCCGGGGACAGAGATCCTCTATGGCTACACCTTC
TRBV6-1,TRBJ1-2,-,-,CASSERRGSYGYTF,TGTGCCAGCAGTGAACGACGGGGGAGCTATGGCTACACCTTC
TRBV6-1,TRBJ1-4,-,few,CASSLQGANEKLFF,TGTGCCAGCAGCTTACAGGGTGCTAATGAAAAACTGTTTTTT
TRBV7-3,TRBJ2-1,-,-,CASSSRRSSNEQFF,TGTGCCAGCAGCTCCCGGAGAAGCTCCAATGAGCAGTTCTTC
TRBV27,TRBJ1-5,TRBD1,-,CASSWDRVQPQHF,TGTGCCAGCAGTTGGGACAGGGTTCAGCCCCAGCATTTT
TRBV18,TRBJ1-2,TRBD1,-,CASSPKLTGEGSGYTF,TGTGCCAGCTCACCTAAACTCACAGGGGAAGGCTCTGGCTACACCTTC
TRBV5-4,TRBJ1-1,TRBD1,-,CASSLALGQGDTEAFF,TGTGCCAGCAGCTTGGCGCTGGGACAGGGAGACACTGAAGCTTTCTTT
TRBV7-9,TRBJ2-7,TRBD2,-,CASSLGGGRADRSYEQYF,TGTGCCAGCAGCTTGGGGGGGGGTCGAGCGGACCGCTCCTACGAGCAGTACTTC
TRBV7-9,TRBJ2-5,TRBD2,-,CASSQRTSGTQETQYF,TGTGCCAGCAGCCAACGGACTAGCGGGACACAAGAGACCCAGTACTTC
TRBV5-6,TRBJ1-1,TRBD1,few,CASSAPRRQGKNTEAFF,TGTGCCAGCAGCGCACCCCGTCGACAGGGAAAGAACACTGAAGCTTTCTTT
TRBV30,TRBJ2-2,-,-,CAWSEGLGNTGELFF,TGTGCCTGGAGTGAGGGGTTGGGCAACACCGGGGAGCTGTTTTTT
TRBV7-9,TRBJ1-2,-,-,CASSLEAGLNYGYTF,TGTGCCAGCAGCTTAGAGGCAGGGCTTAACTATGGCTACACCTTC
TRBV29-1,TRBJ2-3,TRBD2,-,CSVEGTSGSTDTQYF,TGCAGCGTTGAAGGGACTAGCGGTAGCACAGATACGCAGTATTTT
TRBV30,TRBJ1-1,-,-,CAWSVRGTEAFF,TGTGCCTGGAGTGTACGCGGCACTGAAGCCTTCTTT
TRBV7-2,TRBJ1-6,-,-,CASSPTYSRSSYNSPLHF,TGTGCCAGCAGCCCCACGTATAGCCGGAGCTCCTATAATTCACCCCTCCACTTT
TRBV18,TRBJ1-6,-,-,CASSPERISPLHF,TGTGCCAGCTCACCAGAGCGAATTTCACCCCTCCACTTT
TRBV4-2,TRBJ2-7,TRBD2,-,CASSQGSGSYEQYF,TGTGCCAGCAGCCAAGGTAGCGGGAGTTACGAGCAGTACTTC
TRBV30,TRBJ1-2,TRBD1,-,CAWSPGTGVGYTF,TGTGCCTGGAGTCCCGGGACAGGGGTTGGCTACACCTTC
TRBV6-4,TRBJ2-2,TRBD2,-,CASSLEGLAGNTGELFF,TGTGCCAGCAGCCTCGAGGGACTAGCGGGCAATACCGGGGAGCTGTTTTTT
TRBV7-6,TRBJ2-7,TRBD1,-,CASSSGTGPYEQYF,TGTGCCAGCAGCTCCGGGACAGGGCCCTACGAGCAGTACTTC
TRBV6-4,TRBJ1-2,-,-,CASFCAGVGVNYGYTF,TGTGCCAGCTTCTGCGCCGGGGTTGGCGTTAACTATGGCTACACCTTC
TRBV29-1,TRBJ1-3,-,-,CSVATVSGNTIYF,TGCAGCGTAGCTACGGTGTCTGGAAACACCATATATTTT
TRBV6-5,TRBJ1-1,-,few,CASSSPVGGTEAFF,TGTGCCAGCAGTTCCCCGGTGGGGGGCACTGAAGCTTTCTTT
TRBV7-8,TRBJ2-2,TRBD1,-,CASSLTGGRSTGELFF,TGTGCCAGCAGTCTAACAGGGGGCAGGAGCACCGGGGAGCTGTTTTTT
TRBV10-3,TRBJ1-1,-,-,CAISVRATPNTEAFF,TGTGCCATCAGTGTCAGGGCAACTCCAAACACTGAAGCTTTCTTT
TRBV27,TRBJ2-5,TRBD2,-,CASSSGGFGETQYF,TGTGCCAGCAGTTCCGGGGGGTTCGGAGAGACCCAGTACTTC
TRBV5-4,TRBJ1-2,TRBD1,-,CASSSGQGGLSGYTF,TGTGCCAGCAGTTCGGGACAGGGAGGATTAAGTGGCTACACCTTC
TRBV19,TRBJ2-7,TRBD1,few,CASSRQGFYEQYF,TGTGCCAGTAGTAGACAGGGGTTCTACGAGCAGTACTTC
TRBV5-5,TRBJ1-1,TRBD1,few,CASSRTGGLMNTEAFF,TGTGCCAGCAGCCGGACAGGGGGCCTGATGAACACTGAAGCTTTCTTT
TRBV7-7,TRBJ2-5,TRBD2,-,CASSLASSGGLQETQYF,TGTGCTAGCAGCTTAGCATCTAGCGGGGGCCTTCAAGAGACCCAGTACTTC
TRBV5-6,TRBJ1-4,-,-,CASSFFQGREKLFF,TGTGCCAGCAGCTTTTTCCAGGGTCGGGAAAAACTGTTTTTT
TRBV5-1,TRBJ1-1,-,-,CASSSSNQNTEAFF,TGCGCCAGCAGCTCTAGTAACCAGAACACTGAAGCTTTCTTT
TRBV5-4,TRBJ2-3,TRBD2,once,CASGVRGGSTDTQYF,TGTGCCAGCGGGGTGCGGGGGGGTAGCACAGATACGCAGTATTTT
TRBV7-3,TRBJ2-3,-,-,CASSLTARGDTQYF,TGTGCCAGCAGCTTAACGGCGCGGGGAGATACGCAGTATTTT
TRBV5-1,TRBJ2-3,TRBD2,-,CASSLEGGGTDTQYF,TGCGCCAGCAGCTTGGAAGGCGGGGGAACAGATACGCAGTATTTT
TRBV5-6,TRBJ1-2,TRBD1,-,CASSGTGGGYGYTF,TGTGCCAGCAGTGGGACAGGCGGAGGCTATGGCTACACCTTC
TRBV5-6,TRBJ2-7,TRBD2,few,CASSSSGRPYEQYF,TGTGCCAGCAGCTCGAGCGGGAGGCCCTACGAGCAGTACTTC
TRBV19,TRBJ1-4,-,-,CASSSPEIGEKLFF,TGTGCCAGTAGCTCGCCCGAGATCGGTGAAAAACTGTTTTTT
TRBV6-1,TRBJ2-1,TRBD2,-,CASSLAGASYNEQFF,TGTGCCAGCAGTCTAGCGGGGGCCTCCTACAATGAGCAGTTCTTC
TRBV14,TRBJ2-7,TRBD2,-,CASSQGLPGLAGDEQYF,TGTGCCAGCAGCCAAGGATTACCGGGACTAGCGGGAGACGAGCAGTACTTC
TRBV7-9,TRBJ2-1,-,-,CASSALQIDEQFF,TGTGCCAGCAGCGCCCTTCAGATTGATGAGCAGTTCTTC
TRBV5-5,TRBJ1-1,-,-,CASSLTVMNTEAFF,TGTGCCAGCAGCTTGACAGTCATGAACACTGAAGCTTTCTTT
TRBV2,TRBJ1-2,-,few,CASKYDMSNGYTF,TGTGCCAGCAAATACGACATGTCGAATGGCTACACCTTC
TRBV12-5,TRBJ1-5,-,-,CASGPEAQRVQPQHF,TGTGCTAGTGGTCCCGAGGCCCAACGAGTTCAGCCCCAGCATTTT
TRBV7-2,TRBJ1-6,-,once,CASSLSRDLGSPLHF,TGTGCCAGCAGCTTATCAAGAGACTTAGGTTCACCCCTCCACTTT
TRBV7-2,TRBJ1-5,-,few,CASSFSSESNQPQHF,TGTGCCAGCAGCTTCTCCTCTGAGAGCAATCAGCCCCAGCATTTT
TRBV18,TRBJ2-3,-,few,CASSPLATTDTQYF,TGTGCCAGCTCGCCCCTAGCGACCACAGATACGCAGTATTTT
TRBV11-3,TRBJ2-3,TRBD2,once,CASSLGLAVTDTQYF,TGTGCCAGCAGCTTAGGACTAGCGGTGACAGATACGCAGTATTTT
TRBV5-1,TRBJ2-3,TRBD2,-,CASSLGGGRATDTQYF,TGCGCCAGCAGCTTGGGAGGCGGGAGGGCCACAGATACGCAGTATTTT
TRBV5-3,TRBJ2-5,TRBD2,-,CARSLERCGSLYQETQYF,TGTGCCAGAAGCCTGGAGCGGTGCGGGAGCCTGTACCAAGAGACCCAGTACTTC
TRBV5-6,TRBJ1-2,-,once,CASSLRLEVGYTF,TGTGCCAGCAGCTTAAGATTAGAGGTTGGCTACACCTTC
TRBV5-1,TRBJ2-7,TRBD1,-,CASSRDRSYEQYF,TGCGCCAGCAGCCGGGACAGGTCCTACGAGCAGTACTTC